This entry is about one T cell receptor beta chain. What it binds is not known. Produced via immunoSEQ multiplex PCR; TCRdb's table is partial and in-frame only. Among approximately 83,000 clones listed, around 89% were seen once. The sample originates from a study of T cells in localized non-small cell lung cancer. Whole-study findings and limits: Measurement of T cell clonality placed uninvolved adjacent lung highest, above the level in tumor. For the top 100 tumor clones, a median roughly 55 also appeared in adjacent lung. A higher density of T cells in blood coincided with extended overall survival.

With 3 bases removed from V and 7 bases from J, the gap between germline ends came to 7 bases. Germline CDR1 GTSNPN, CDR2 SVGIG (reference sequence). The CDR3 is made up of 12 amino acids. Here the sequenced sample was peripheral blood, taken before any cancer treatment. This TCR was sampled from a woman aged 35 to 70 with stage I squamous cell lung carcinoma. This chain uses TRBV30 with TRBJ1-6; no firm D call. CDR3 nucleotides: TGTGCCTGGAGGGTTTCCAATTCACCCCTCCACTTT. Residues: CAWRVSNSPLHF. Using reference TRBV30 and TRBJ1-6 for the parts outside the CDR3, the full variable domain is SQTIHQWPATLVQPVGSPLSLECTVEGTSNPNLYWYRQAAGRGLQLLFYSVGIGQISSEVPQNLSASRPQDRQFILSSKKLLLSDSGFYLCAWRVSNSPLHFGNGTRLTVT.